What follows describes a single TCR beta chain. This clonotype was seen only a few times. What antigen it recognizes has not been identified. No per-base quality is available; no much larger clone lies one base away. Taken with the paper, the label for treatment or condition translates to: in vitro stimulation with specific CMV peptide epitopes to enrich CMV-specific T cells. TCRdb names Illumina HiSeq 1500 as the instrument used. TCRdb handled the public reads itself, with Q25 trimming in fastp and clone calling in MiXCR, and kept productive beta chains. CDR3 protein duplicates are merged, each entry listing the most common genes and DNA. This sample lists about 920,000 distinct CDR3 sequences; roughly 31% were detected once. The top ten constitute over 12% of the sample. This sample was taken from a study of T cell repertoires in cytomegalovirus infection (dated by TCRdb to the late 2010s). Broadly, across the study: Recently identified HLA-C-restricted CMV epitopes, whose presentation resists viral immunomodulation, were targeted by peptide stimulations together with well-studied HLA-B-restricted epitopes. The HLA type of each donor mattered for the analysis, because public TCR beta signatures pointed to carriage of CMV infection along with the matching HLA type.

At the junction V is shortened by 6 bases and J by 3 bases; bases outside the gene matches: 8. For CDR1 and CDR2, the germline V gene lists MGHRA and YSYEKL. The CDR3 measures 16 amino acids from cysteine to phenylalanine. CDR3 DNA only is kept here, 48 bases in frame from base 1. Findings and caveats that apply to the study as a whole: The ex vivo response was dominated by HLA-C-restricted CMV-specific TCR beta clonotypes, which also provided the single most frequent clonotype in two of eight donors. In both this cohort and an independent cohort of 352 donors, the cumulative frequency of public TCR beta family members distinguished carriers of CMV infection plus the relevant HLA type.

This material consisted of cultured CD8+ T cells from PBMCs, taken from culture after CMV antigen stimulation. The chain uses TRBV4-1 and TRBJ2-3; the junction holds 11 bases that match TRBD1. This receptor was obtained from a human donor in good health (CMV status not recorded). Some clones in this sample may be carry-over from other donors' samples. CDR3 reads: CASSPEGTGGTDTQYF. In nucleotides, the sequence is TGCGCCAGCAGTCCCGAAGGGACAGGGGGGACAGATACGCAGTATTTT.